The T cell receptor beta chain under discussion was sequenced for a study of shared clonotypes between healthy human individuals. Whole-study findings and limits: With few donors, the genetic and exposure-history diversity represented was limited. Larger estimated richness was generally seen in naive subsets than in memory subsets.

This clone appeared a single time. Its antigen remains unidentified. The deep-level immunoSEQ assay was used. The protocol was immunoSEQ multiplex PCR, while the TCRdb copy is restricted to in-frame clones and leaves out a portion. The sample contains 2 million to 2.5 million clones, approximately 95% of which appear only once. What was sequenced was naive CD4+ T cells sorted from blood. Sample subset: CD45RA+ positively selected. This clonotype was obtained from a man aged 18 to 35 in good health.

DNA for the CDR3: TGTGCCAGCAGCTTGGCCAGGGATAATTCACCCCTCCACTTT. Translation gives CASSLARDNSPLHF. The chain links TRBV5-6 to TRBJ1-6, with a possible D match to TRBD1 (5 bases). The CDR3 has 14 amino acids. The V gene lost 0 bases and the J gene lost 5 bases, with 6 bases spanning the gap. Germline CDR1 SGHDT, CDR2 YYEEEE.